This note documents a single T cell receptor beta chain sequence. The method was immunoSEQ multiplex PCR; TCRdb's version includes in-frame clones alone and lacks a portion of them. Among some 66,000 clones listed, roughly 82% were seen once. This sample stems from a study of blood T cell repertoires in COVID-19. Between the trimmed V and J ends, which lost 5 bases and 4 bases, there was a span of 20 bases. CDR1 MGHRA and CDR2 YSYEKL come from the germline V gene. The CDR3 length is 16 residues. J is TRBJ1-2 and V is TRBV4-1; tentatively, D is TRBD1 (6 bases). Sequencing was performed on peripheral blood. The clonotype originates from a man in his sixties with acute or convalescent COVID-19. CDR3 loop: CASSNPGTLPVYGYTF. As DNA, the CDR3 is TGCGCCAGCAGCAACCCCGGGACACTCCCCGTCTATGGCTACACCTTC.